This is a list of T cell receptor beta chains from one sample in a study of blood T cells in healthy people across ages. In TCRdb, the 5' RACE reads were re-called with MiXCR into one record per CDR3 protein. The table shows roughly 1.5 million distinct CDR3 sequences, with 35% to 45% occurring only once. The sequencing input was blood. Receptors originate from a woman younger than 30 in good health. Each CDR3 is given with its conserved first and last residue. The D gene is left open where the match is weak. Clone size, where shown, is once, few, many, or a class for clones that have expanded.

clone_size,d_call,j_call,v_call,cdr3_nt,cdr3_aa
NA,TRBD1,TRBJ1-2,TRBV28,TGTGCCAGCAGTTTTCGTTTGGGACAGGGCGCCTATGGCTACACCTTC,CASSFRLGQGAYGYTF
NA,TRBD2,TRBJ2-1,TRBV7-2,TGTGCCAGCAGCTTAAGAACTAGCGGGGGGGGTAGCTCCTACAATGAGCAGTTCTTC,CASSLRTSGGGSSYNEQFF
NA,TRBD2,TRBJ2-5,TRBV9,TGTGCCAGCAGCGTAGCACCGACTAGCGGGGGGTACCAAGAGACCCAGTACTTC,CASSVAPTSGGYQETQYF
few,TRBD1,TRBJ2-1,TRBV20-1,TGCAGCCCATCGGCCTCCGGACAGGCGAATAATGAGCAGTTCTTC,CSPSASGQANNEQFF
few,NA,TRBJ1-2,TRBV6-5,TGTGCCAGCAGTTACGGAGGGATGCAGGGCTACACCTTC,CASSYGGMQGYTF
NA,NA,TRBJ1-6,TRBV4-3,TGCGCCAGCAGCCAAGATACAGTGGGTATTCTCTATAATTCACCCCTCCACTTT,CASSQDTVGILYNSPLHF
few,NA,TRBJ1-6,TRBV10-1,TGCGCCAGCAGGGCATCGGAGAAATCACCCCTCCACTTT,CASRASEKSPLHF
NA,TRBD2,TRBJ2-7,TRBV5-5,TGTGCCAGCAGCTTGACAGCGGGAGGTTACCTATACGAGCAGTACTTC,CASSLTAGGYLYEQYF
NA,NA,TRBJ2-7,TRBV6-2/TRBV6-3,TGTGCCAGCAGTCCGTGGGACGGAGGTACAATCGAGCAGTACTTC,CASSPWDGGTIEQYF
NA,NA,TRBJ2-1,TRBV9,TGTGCCAGCAGCGTAGGTAGACGGGGGTACAATGAGCAGTTCTTC,CASSVGRRGYNEQFF
few,NA,TRBJ2-1,TRBV28,TGTGCCAGCAGTTTACGGCAGGGCGTCGATGAGCAGTTCTTC,CASSLRQGVDEQFF
NA,NA,TRBJ1-2,TRBV11-2,TGTGCCAGCAGTTCCAGGGTGGTGAACTATGGCTACACCTTC,CASSSRVVNYGYTF
NA,NA,TRBJ2-1,TRBV7-3,TGTGCCAGCAGCTCCGATTCAGGGTTCGCGCAGTTCTTC,CASSSDSGFAQFF
few,TRBD1,TRBJ2-7,TRBV7-9,TGTGCCAGCAGCTTACCGGGACAGGCCTTATACGAGCAGTACTTC,CASSLPGQALYEQYF
NA,TRBD2,TRBJ2-1,TRBV7-9,TGTGCCAGCAGCTTATTCTCCTTGAGGACTAGCGATGAGCAGTTCTTC,CASSLFSLRTSDEQFF
few,NA,TRBJ1-2,TRBV11-2,TGTGCCAGCAGCTTCCTCAACTCAAATGGCTACACCTTC,CASSFLNSNGYTF
NA,NA,TRBJ2-1,TRBV27,TGTGCCAGCAGTCCCACGCCGCGGAACAATGAGCAGTTCTTC,CASSPTPRNNEQFF
NA,NA,TRBJ2-7,TRBV15,TGTGCCACCAGCAGTTCACAGGGATACGAGCAGTACTTC,CATSSSQGYEQYF
NA,NA,TRBJ2-7,TRBV24-1,TGTGCCACCAGTGAAACGCCATCCTCCTACAATGAGCAGTACTTC,CATSETPSSYNEQYF